This passage covers 18 T cell receptor beta chains from one sample sequenced in a study of cytomegalovirus exposure and HLA in healthy donors. Use of 60 Vbeta and 13 Jbeta primers characterized the PCR. Assay: immunoSEQ multiplex PCR; the TCRdb copy retains only in-frame clones and omits some. The sample has roughly 100,000 clones; about 80% are singletons. Material: PBMCs. Source of these receptors: a man aged 35 to 55 in good health and CMV-seropositive.

This clone was found once. The chain links TRBV5-5 to TRBJ2-7; D is possibly TRBD1 (6 bases). Trimming cost V 5 bases and J 3 bases, with 12 bases left between them. The length of the CDR3 is 13 residues. In germline, CDR1 is SGHKS, CDR2 YYEKEE (reference sequence). The CDR3 reads CASRRQASYEQYF. CDR3 DNA sequence: TGTGCCAGCAGAAGACAGGCCAGCTACGAGCAGTACTTC.

This chain joins TRBV2 and TRBJ1-1; 9 bases map to TRBD1. The CDR3 sequence is 15 residues long. Germline CDR1 SNHLY, CDR2 FYNNEI. Unmatched junction bases numbered 9, after V lost 6 bases and J lost 4 bases. CDR3 bases: TGTGCCAGCAGAATACAGGGGGCGCTTGGCACTGAAGCTTTCTTT. Encoded protein: CASRIQGALGTEAFF.

The chain joins TRBV5-1 to TRBJ2-1; the match to TRBD1 covers 9 bases. The CDR3 length is 16 residues. V trimming: 1 base; J trimming: 6 bases; junction bases outside the gene matches: 8. The germline V gene has CDR1 SGHRS and CDR2 YFSETQ. CDR3 loop: CASSLPGTGMRNEQFF. CDR3 DNA: TGCGCCAGCAGCTTGCCGGGGACAGGGATGCGCAATGAGCAGTTCTTC.

CDR3 protein: CASSRDKFKETQYF. The CDR3 DNA reads as TGTGCCAGCAGCAGAGACAAATTCAAAGAGACCCAGTACTTC. The chain uses TRBV2 and TRBJ2-5; D uncertain. The CDR3 sequence is 14 residues long. V lost 6 bases to trimming and J lost 3 bases, with 14 bases between them. Per the germline V gene, CDR1 is SNHLY and CDR2 is FYNNEI.

This clone turned up a few times. The chain combines TRBV7-2 with TRBJ2-5, with D possibly matching TRBD2 (7 bases). V was trimmed by 0 bases and J by 5 bases, leaving 16 bases between them. The length of the CDR3 is 16 residues. Germline values: CDR1 SGHTA, CDR2 FQGNSA. DNA of the CDR3: TGTGCCAGCAGCTTAGCTGGGGGGGGGCTATTGGAGACCCAGTACTTC. Protein product: CASSLAGGGLLETQYF.

The genes are TRBV7-2 and TRBJ1-2, with TRBD1 identical over 10 bases. Germline CDR1 and CDR2: SGHTA and FQGNSA. The trim removed 4 bases at V and 4 bases at J, leaving 6 bases unmatched. The length of the CDR3 is 15 residues. The chain's CDR3 is CASSSRDRGPYGYTF. The CDR3 DNA reads TGTGCCAGCAGCTCCCGGGACAGGGGACCCTATGGCTACACCTTC. Drawing the rest from reference TRBV7-2 and TRBJ1-2, the complete variable domain is GAGVSQSPSNKVTEKGKDVELRCDPISGHTALYWYRQSLGQGLEFLIYFQGNSAPDKSGLPSDRFSAERTGGSVSTLTIQRTQQEDSAVYLCASSSRDRGPYGYTFGSGTRLTVV.

The chain joins TRBV6-5 to TRBJ2-2; 7 bases map to TRBD1. The germline gives CDR1 MNHEY, CDR2 SVGAGI. V lost 6 bases, J lost 6 bases, and 7 bases stayed unmatched. The CDR3 length is 14 residues. The CDR3 is CASSPEGAPGELFF. CDR3 sequence (DNA): TGTGCCAGCAGCCCTGAGGGGGCCCCCGGGGAGCTGTTTTTT.

The chain couples TRBV4-3 to TRBJ1-2; 11 nucleotides align to TRBD1. Germline CDR1 reads LGHNA; CDR2 reads YSLEER. The CDR3 is made up of 16 amino acids. The V segment lost 2 bases and the J segment 8 bases; nucleotides outside the gene matches: 10. The CDR3 sequence is CASSQRGTGGRGGYTF. CDR3 in DNA: TGCGCCAGCAGCCAACGGGGGACAGGGGGACGGGGAGGCTACACCTTC.

The chain carries TRBV11-2 and TRBJ1-5; D call uncertain. Germline CDR1 SGHAT, CDR2 FQNNGV. The CDR3 spans 15 residues. V dropped 5 bases and J dropped 0 bases, with 11 bases sitting between them. The CDR3 reads CASSPTGYSNQPQHF. The CDR3 region has the DNA TGTGCCAGCAGCCCGACGGGTTATAGCAATCAGCCCCAGCATTTT.

This chain joins TRBV5-5 and TRBJ1-2; 9 nucleotides align to TRBD1. V gave up 4 bases and J gave up 7 bases; unmatched junction bases: 8. The CDR3 is made up of 14 amino acids. Germline CDR1 reads SGHKS; CDR2 reads YYEKEE (reference sequence). The CDR3 protein is CASSPGTGIGGYTF. Here the CDR3 DNA reads TGTGCCAGCAGCCCCGGGACAGGGATAGGTGGCTACACCTTC.

This rearrangement joins TRBV9 to TRBJ2-5; no definite D call. The V gene lost 4 bases and the J gene lost 2 bases, with 12 bases spanning the gap. Germline CDR1 SGDLS, CDR2 YYNGEE. The CDR3 runs 14 residues. Written as DNA, the CDR3 is TGTGCCAGCAGCCTAGGGCGGTCTCAAGAGACCCAGTACTTC. It translates to CASSLGRSQETQYF.

J is TRBJ1-3 and V is TRBV7-2; TRBD1 aligns across 11 bases. This CDR3 has 15 amino acids. Germline trimming cut 5 bases from V and 9 bases from J; bases unmatched to any gene: 9. Germline CDR1 SGHTA, CDR2 FQGNSA. The CDR3 bases are TGTGCCAGCAGCCCCCGGACAGGGGGCGGGAGCACCATATATTTT. Its translation is CASSPRTGGGSTIYF.

The V call is TRBV11-2, the J call TRBJ2-5, with D possibly TRBD2 on 5 matching bases. This CDR3 comprises 14 residues. Germline loops: CDR1 SGHAT, CDR2 FQNNGV. The ends were cut back, 5 bases at V and 4 bases at J, with 14 bases in the middle. The CDR3: CASSTRREGETQYF. The CDR3 DNA follows: TGTGCCAGCAGCACCCGCCGGGAAGGAGAGACCCAGTACTTC.

The count of this clone is one. The chain has TRBV30 and TRBJ2-3, with D possibly TRBD2 on 6 matching bases. Trimming stripped 2 bases from V and 1 base from J, with 16 bases between. From germline, CDR1 is GTSNPN and CDR2 SVGIG (reference sequence). The CDR3 has 16 amino acids. CDR3 sequence reads: CAWSPSLGTGTDTQYF. CDR3 nucleotides: TGTGCCTGGAGTCCTAGCCTGGGGACTGGCACAGATACGCAGTATTTT. The full variable domain, completed using reference TRBV30 and TRBJ2-3, is SQTIHQWPATLVQPVGSPLSLECTVEGTSNPNLYWYRQAAGRGLQLLFYSVGIGQISSEVPQNLSASRPQDRQFILSSKKLLLSDSGFYLCAWSPSLGTGTDTQYFGPGTRLTVL.

V and J are TRBV5-1 and TRBJ1-1; unclear D gene. With 4 bases removed from V and 1 base from J, the gap between germline ends came to 11 bases. The CDR3 runs to 14 residues. Germline V CDR1 and CDR2: SGHRS, YFSETQ. The CDR3 DNA sequence: TGCGCCAGCAGCCTCTATACGGGGAACACTGAAGCTTTCTTT. It codes for CASSLYTGNTEAFF.

The chain carries TRBV19 and TRBJ2-6; no clear D. CDR1 LNHDA and CDR2 SQIVND come from the germline V gene (reference sequence). The CDR3 consists of 16 residues. Trimming took 3 bases from V and 0 from J, leaving 9 bases between them. The CDR3 reads CASSIWAASGANVLTF. CDR3 coding DNA: TGTGCCAGTAGTATCTGGGCCGCCTCTGGGGCCAACGTCCTGACTTTC.

V is TRBV19 and J is TRBJ1-1, with 9 bases fitting TRBD1. The length of the CDR3 is 15 residues. The germline V gene encodes CDR1 LNHDA and CDR2 SQIVND (reference sequence). V lost 1 base to trimming and J lost 1 base; unmatched junction nucleotides: 1. CDR3 residues: CASSIVGQGNTEAFF. The DNA for the CDR3 is TGTGCCAGTAGTATAGTGGGACAGGGGAACACTGAAGCTTTCTTT.

The rearrangement uses TRBV30 and TRBJ1-6; 7 nucleotides align to TRBD1. Germline assignment: CDR1 GTSNPN and CDR2 SVGIG (reference sequence). Trimming took 6 bases from V and 7 from J; bases not matched to a gene: 3. This CDR3 is 12 amino acids long. The CDR3 coding sequence is TGTGCCTGTAGGACAGGAAATTCACCCCTCCACTTT. Protein sequence: CACRTGNSPLHF.